Each of the 25 T cell receptor beta chains below was sequenced from the same sample in a study of T cell responses to AZD1222 COVID-19 vaccine. Some clones are missing from TCRdb's copy, which holds only in-frame ones; the method was immunoSEQ multiplex PCR. The table shows around 150,000 clones, with 94% occurring only once. Sequenced here: peripheral blood, sampled on day 0 of AZD1222 vaccination. All receptors come from an adult in good health.

The V gene is TRBV7-2, the J gene TRBJ1-5; D gene ambiguous. V lost 3 bases to trimming and J lost 2 bases, with 8 bases between them. The CDR3 extends over 14 amino acids. Germline V gene data show CDR1 as SGHTA and CDR2 as FQGNSA. CDR3 protein: CASSFEVGNQPQHF. For the CDR3, the DNA is TGTGCCAGCAGCTTTGAAGTGGGCAATCAGCCCCAGCATTTT.

The V call is TRBV7-9, the J call TRBJ2-1; 10 bases line up with TRBD2. CDR1 is SEHNR, CDR2 FQNEAQ, per germline (reference sequence). The CDR3 runs 15 residues. After removal of 1 base from V and 4 bases from J, the junction contained 1 base not matched to a gene. In nucleotides, the CDR3 is TGTGCCAGCAGCTTAGGGACTAGCGGATACAATGAGCAGTTCTTC. Its protein product is CASSLGTSGYNEQFF.

J is TRBJ2-7 and V is TRBV7-8; weak D call: TRBD1 (5 bases). Trimming removed 1 base at V and 6 bases at J, with 16 bases between. CDR1 SGHVS and CDR2 FQNEAQ come from the germline V gene. The CDR3 consists of 15 residues. CDR3 in DNA: TGTGCCAGCAGCTTAGGAAGGGGCCGGTTTTTCGAGCAGTACTTC. Translated: CASSLGRGRFFEQYF.

The chain is built from TRBV5-4 and TRBJ2-1; D gene uncertain. The CDR3 is made up of 15 amino acids. Looked up from germline, CDR1 is SGHNT and CDR2 is YYREEE (reference sequence). Trimming shortened V by 0 bases and J by 0 bases, and 7 bases separated the two germline ends. In nucleotides, the CDR3 is TGTGCCAGCAGCTTGGCTTCTAGCTCCTACAATGAGCAGTTCTTC. Translation gives CASSLASSSYNEQFF.

The sample holds one count of this clone. The CDR3 coding sequence is TGTGCCACCAGTGATACTCCGAGAGTCGACGGTACCGGGGAGCTGTTTTTT. Residues: CATSDTPRVDGTGELFF. V is TRBV24-1 and J is TRBJ2-2, with D hard to call. V lost 3 bases and J lost 5, with 18 bases in between. CDR3 length: 17 amino acids. In germline, CDR1 is KGHDR, CDR2 SFDVKD.

This rearrangement joins TRBV5-1 to TRBJ2-7; 12 positions match TRBD1. The CDR3 consists of 15 residues. The V segment lost 0 bases and the J segment 5 bases; nucleotides outside the gene matches: 3. CDR1 is SGHRS, CDR2 YFSETQ, per germline. In nucleotides, the CDR3 is TGCGCCAGCAGCTTGGTGGGGACAGGGGGCGACGAGCAGTACTTC. Its translation is CASSLVGTGGDEQYF.

The genes are TRBV30 and TRBJ1-1; possibly TRBD1 for D (5 bases). This CDR3 spans 15 amino acids. V lost 2 bases, J lost 1 base, and 14 bases lay in between. The germline CDR1 and CDR2 sequences are GTSNPN and SVGIG (reference sequence). This chain's CDR3 is CAWSPHLRGNTEAFF. CDR3 bases: TGTGCCTGGAGTCCCCACCTTAGGGGGAACACTGAAGCTTTCTTT. The full variable domain, in which reference TRBV30 and TRBJ1-1 provide the parts outside the CDR3, is SQTIHQWPATLVQPVGSPLSLECTVEGTSNPNLYWYRQAAGRGLQLLFYSVGIGQISSEVPQNLSASRPQDRQFILSSKKLLLSDSGFYLCAWSPHLRGNTEAFFGQGTRLTVV.

V gene TRBV11-2 combines with J gene TRBJ1-3; a weak D match, TRBD1 (6 bases). Between the trimmed V and J ends, which lost 4 bases and 0 bases, there was a span of 13 bases. The CDR3 covers 16 residues. Germline V gene sequence: CDR1 SGHAT, CDR2 FQNNGV. The CDR3 reads CASSSPGQSSGNTIYF. The CDR3 nucleotides read TGTGCCAGCAGCTCGCCCGGACAGAGCTCTGGAAACACCATATATTTT.

This clone was observed a single time. The genes are TRBV27 and TRBJ2-2, with 9 bases fitting TRBD2. There are 15 residues in the CDR3. J lost 6 bases, V lost 4 bases, and 6 bases had no gene match. CDR1 is MNHEY and CDR2 is SMNVEV in the germline V gene (reference sequence). In nucleotides, the CDR3 is TGTGCCAGCAGTTCTAGCGGGGCCGGGGCCGGGGAGCTGTTTTTT. Its translation: CASSSSGAGAGELFF.

Concerning this clone itself: This sample includes further DNA sequences coding for the same CDR3. The V and J genes are TRBV27 and TRBJ1-5, with D maybe TRBD1 (5 bases). Germline assignment: CDR1 MNHEY and CDR2 SMNVEV (reference sequence). This CDR3 spans 13 amino acids. The V end lost 0 bases, the J end lost 6 bases, and 6 bases lay between the germline ends. CDR3 in DNA: TGTGCCAGCAGTTTATCAGGGGTTCAGCCCCAGCATTTT. It translates to CASSLSGVQPQHF.

The rearrangement joins TRBV9 to TRBJ2-2; 8 positions agree with TRBD2. Per germline, CDR1 SGDLS and CDR2 YYNGEE. Trimming at V came to 2 bases and at J to 6 bases, leaving 15 bases not matched to a gene. This CDR3 spans 18 amino acids. CDR3 loop: CASSVGTSGRAASGELFF. CDR3 in DNA: TGTGCCAGCAGCGTTGGGACTTCCGGGAGGGCCGCCTCCGGGGAGCTGTTTTTT.

This clone was seen once. The chain links TRBV5-1 to TRBJ2-5; possible D gene TRBD2, 5 bases. The ends were cut back, 6 bases at V and 2 bases at J, with 17 bases in the middle. The CDR3 covers 15 residues. The V gene's germline CDR1 is SGHRS and CDR2 YFSETQ. CDR3 DNA: TGCGCCAGCAACCCCGCTCCGGGAAGTCAAGAGACCCAGTACTTC. Its translation is CASNPAPGSQETQYF. The whole variable domain, remainder taken from reference TRBV5-1 and TRBJ2-5, is KAGVTQTPRYLIKTRGQQVTLSCSPISGHRSVSWYQQTPGQGLQFLFEYFSETQRNKGNFPGRFSGRQFSNSRSEMNVSTLELGDSALYLCASNPAPGSQETQYFGPGTRLLVL.

The CDR3 DNA reads as TGTGCCAGCAGAACGGGACCGGCCGGGGTCTACGAGCAGTACTTC. Its protein product is CASRTGPAGVYEQYF. V gene TRBV6-5 combines with J gene TRBJ2-7; either TRBD1 or TRBD2 may supply D (5 bases each). V was clipped by 6 bases and J by 3 bases, with 18 bases between them. Germline V lookup: CDR1 MNHEY, CDR2 SVGAGI. This CDR3 spans 15 amino acids.

This chain links TRBV27 with TRBJ1-2; TRBD1 is a possible D gene (5 bases). Looked up from germline, CDR1 is MNHEY and CDR2 is SMNVEV (reference sequence). V was trimmed by 6 bases and J by 4 bases, leaving 18 bases between them. This CDR3 comprises 15 residues. In DNA form, the CDR3 reads TGTGCCAGCAGGAGTGCGGGGGGGACTACCTATGGCTACACCTTC. Protein: CASRSAGGTTYGYTF.

The rearrangement joins TRBV18 to TRBJ1-6; a possible D gene is TRBD1 (5 bases). Germline V gives CDR1 KGHSH, CDR2 LQKENI. V dropped 3 bases and J dropped 7 bases, with 7 bases sitting between them. The CDR3 totals 13 residues. The CDR3 nucleotides read TGTGCCAGCTCACCTCACAGGAATTCACCCCTCCACTTT. Translated: CASSPHRNSPLHF.

The gene calls are TRBV5-6 and TRBJ2-1; D may be TRBD1 or TRBD2 (5 bases each). The CDR3 extends over 17 amino acids. Germline CDR1 is SGHDT and CDR2 is YYEEEE. The V end was cut by 3 bases, the J end by 2 bases, with 18 bases between. The CDR3 region has the DNA TGTGCCAGCAGCTGGGGCTTTACCGGGACGGCCTACAATGAGCAGTTCTTC. This codes for CASSWGFTGTAYNEQFF.

V and J are TRBV19 and TRBJ1-1; 9 bases fit TRBD1. Losses at the gene ends were 4 bases for V and 5 bases for J; bases not matched to a gene: 8. Germline CDR1 reads LNHDA; CDR2 reads SQIVND (reference sequence). CDR3 length equals 15 residues. CDR3 protein: CASSSWTGERTEAFF. CDR3 in DNA: TGTGCCAGTAGTAGTTGGACAGGGGAGAGAACTGAAGCTTTCTTT.

The chain has TRBV15 and TRBJ1-1, with D tentatively TRBD1 (5 bases). The CDR3 has 13 amino acids. Per germline, CDR1 LNHNV and CDR2 YYDKDF (reference sequence). The V and J ends lost 0 bases and 5 bases respectively, with 7 bases between them. The CDR3: CATSREWGTEAFF. The CDR3 DNA follows: TGTGCCACCAGCAGAGAGTGGGGGACTGAAGCTTTCTTT.

The V gene is TRBV10-3, the J gene TRBJ1-1; TRBD1 matches 7 bases. Germline CDR1 reads ENHRY; CDR2 reads SYGVKD. The CDR3 spans 14 residues. The J segment lost 1 base and the V segment lost 6 bases, leaving 5 bases of the junction unmatched. The CDR3 sequence is CAIRTGTANTEAFF. The CDR3 DNA reads as TGTGCCATCAGGACGGGGACAGCGAACACTGAAGCTTTCTTT.

The chain recombines TRBV19 with TRBJ1-6; maybe TRBD1 (6 bases). V lost 7 bases to trimming and J lost 0 bases, with 13 bases between them. Looked up from germline, CDR1 is LNHDA and CDR2 is SQIVND (reference sequence). This CDR3 spans 16 amino acids. This CDR3 is CASTNRDLSYNSPLHF. The CDR3 bases are TGTGCCAGTACCAACAGGGACCTCTCCTATAATTCACCCCTCCACTTT.

Comments on this clone: The sample contains more than one DNA sequence encoding this CDR3. This chain links TRBV7-8 with TRBJ1-1; possible D gene TRBD1, 5 bases. CDR1 and CDR2 (germline): SGHVS, FQNEAQ. Trimming removed 0 bases at V and 0 bases at J, with 8 bases between. CDR3 size: 15 residues. As DNA, the CDR3 is TGTGCCAGCAGCTTAGCCCAGGGTCTGAACACTGAAGCTTTCTTT. Its translation: CASSLAQGLNTEAFF. The full variable domain, rest sourced from reference TRBV7-8 and TRBJ1-1, is GAGVSQSPRYKVAKRGQDVALRCDPISGHVSLFWYQQALGQGPEFLTYFQNEAQLDKSGLPSDRFFAERPEGSVSTLKIQRTQQEDSAVYLCASSLAQGLNTEAFFGQGTRLTVV.

This clone was seen just once. This chain connects TRBV5-1 to TRBJ2-1; 9 positions match TRBD1. Looked up from germline, CDR1 is SGHRS and CDR2 is YFSETQ. CDR3 length: 13 residues. Losses at the gene ends were 0 bases for V and 8 bases for J; bases not matched to a gene: 0. The CDR3 is CASSLGDRDEQFF. The CDR3 DNA sequence: TGCGCCAGCAGCTTGGGGGACAGGGATGAGCAGTTCTTC.

The chain uses TRBV12-5 and TRBJ2-1; D is possibly TRBD1 (7 bases). This CDR3 contains 16 residues. Trimming left V 2 bases short and J 0 bases short, with 11 bases between. Germline CDR1 LGHNT, CDR2 FRNRAP. The CDR3 DNA sequence: TGTGCTAGTGGTTTGAGGGGGGACAGCTCCTACAATGAGCAGTTCTTC. Its protein is CASGLRGDSSYNEQFF.

V and J are TRBV29-1 and TRBJ1-1; D is uncertain. There are 12 residues in the CDR3. The ends were cut back, 7 bases at V and 4 bases at J, with 13 bases in the middle. The germline gives CDR1 SQVTM, CDR2 ANQGSEA. As DNA, the CDR3 is TGCAGCGACGTCCCGGAGGGCACTGAAGCTTTCTTT. Translation gives CSDVPEGTEAFF.

The chain employs TRBV10-2 and TRBJ1-4; 8 bases are a match to TRBD1. Trimming at V came to 0 bases and at J to 7 bases, leaving 7 bases not matched to a gene. The CDR3 is 16 residues long. Germline V gene data show CDR1 as WSHSY and CDR2 as SAAADI. DNA for the CDR3: TGCGCCAGCAGTGAGTCCCAGGGGGCTGTGGTTGAAAAACTGTTTTTT. The encoded protein is CASSESQGAVVEKLFF.